Listed here are 8 T cell receptor beta chains from one sample, sequenced in a study of blood T cell repertoires in COVID-19. Here immunoSEQ multiplex PCR was the method, and the copy in TCRdb shows in-frame clones only, minus some. The table shows about 180,000 clones, with 90% to 95% occurring only once. The sequencing sample was made of peripheral blood. These receptors were obtained from a man aged 50 to 59 with acute or convalescent COVID-19.

V usage is TRBV7-9 and J usage is TRBJ2-2, with D maybe TRBD2 (5 bases). This CDR3 spans 14 amino acids. The germline CDR1 and CDR2 sequences are SEHNR and FQNEAQ (reference sequence). The V end was cut by 2 bases, the J end by 5 bases, with 9 bases between. The DNA of the CDR3 is TGTGCCAGCAGCTTACTAGCTGGGACCGGGGAGCTGTTTTTT. Protein sequence: CASSLLAGTGELFF.

The chain is built from TRBV7-2 and TRBJ1-4; tentatively, D is TRBD1 (5 bases). Germline V gives CDR1 SGHTA, CDR2 FQGNSA. Trimming pared 5 bases from V and 8 bases from J, leaving 15 bases between. The CDR3 is made up of 14 amino acids. CDR3 in amino acids: CASSPWAGGEKLFF. As DNA, the CDR3 is TGTGCCAGCAGCCCTTGGGCCGGGGGGGAAAAACTGTTTTTT.

V gene TRBV7-2 combines with J gene TRBJ1-1; no clear D. Germline V gene lookup returns CDR1 SGHTA and CDR2 FQGNSA. CDR3 size: 13 residues. V lost 1 base to trimming and J lost 3 bases, with 6 bases between them. The CDR3 here is CASSLVSDTEAFF. CDR3 nucleotide sequence: TGTGCCAGCAGCTTAGTCAGCGACACTGAAGCTTTCTTT.

The V and J genes are TRBV11-1 and TRBJ1-2, with TRBD1 identical over 9 bases. Germline assignment: CDR1 SGHAT and CDR2 FQDESV (reference sequence). V dropped 5 bases and J dropped 5; count of bases not matched to a gene: 3. This CDR3 region has 13 residues. CDR3 residues: CASSTGQGYGYTF. The CDR3 DNA reads TGTGCCAGCAGCACGGGACAGGGTTATGGCTACACCTTC.

The rearrangement links TRBV6-6 to TRBJ2-7; tentative D call: TRBD2 (6 bases). The V end was cut by 4 bases, the J end by 5 bases, with 15 bases between. The CDR3 contains 14 residues. The germline V gene has CDR1 MNHNY and CDR2 SVGAGI (reference sequence). CDR3 nucleotides: TGTGCCAGCAGTTCTAGCGATTCTATCAACGAGCAGTACTTC. It codes for CASSSSDSINEQYF.

The chain uses TRBV30 and TRBJ1-5; D not certain. The CDR3 has 13 residues. Germline CDR1 GTSNPN, CDR2 SVGIG (reference sequence). With 0 bases removed from V and 7 bases from J, the gap between germline ends came to 10 bases. The CDR3, as DNA: TGTGCCTGGAGTGTCGTTGGGCAACAGCCCCAGCATTTT. Encoded protein: CAWSVVGQQPQHF. Using reference TRBV30 and TRBJ1-5 for the parts outside the CDR3, the full variable domain is SQTIHQWPATLVQPVGSPLSLECTVEGTSNPNLYWYRQAAGRGLQLLFYSVGIGQISSEVPQNLSASRPQDRQFILSSKKLLLSDSGFYLCAWSVVGQQPQHFGDGTRLSIL.

V and J are TRBV27 and TRBJ1-1, with 11 bases fitting TRBD1. The germline CDR1 and CDR2 sequences are MNHEY and SMNVEV (reference sequence). The J segment lost 4 bases and the V segment lost 6 bases, leaving 7 bases of the junction unmatched. The CDR3 extends over 15 amino acids. The CDR3 DNA reads TGTGCCAGCAGGGACAGGGGGCTATTGTTCACTGAAGCTTTCTTT. Translation gives CASRDRGLLFTEAFF.

The chain has TRBV4-2 and TRBJ1-5; D may be TRBD1 (5 bases). V shed 0 bases and J shed 0 bases, with 12 bases lying between them. This CDR3 region has 17 residues. CDR1 and CDR2 (germline): LGHNA, YNFKEQ. CDR3 nucleotides: TGTGCCAGCAGCCAAGATCTACCAGGGTATAGCAATCAGCCCCAGCATTTT. This codes for CASSQDLPGYSNQPQHF.